What follows are 27 T cell receptor beta chains derived from one specimen sequenced in a study of blood T cell repertoires in COVID-19. Only in-frame clones appear in the TCRdb table, and some are missing; sequencing was by immunoSEQ multiplex PCR. The profile covers 350,000 or so clones, with 80% to 90% appearing a single time and around 4% taken by the ten largest. Sequences were obtained from PBMCs or T cells enriched from blood (not recorded which). The receptor source for this set is a middle-aged woman with acute COVID-19.

CDR3 amino acids: CASSEGVQIPPNEQFF. The CDR3 DNA follows: TGTGCCAGCAGTGAAGGGGTACAGATTCCCCCCAATGAGCAGTTCTTC. The V and J genes are TRBV6-4 and TRBJ2-1; perhaps TRBD1 as D (5 bases). This CDR3 is 16 amino acids long. Germline values: CDR1 MRHNA, CDR2 SNTAGT. Trimming stripped 3 bases from V and 6 bases from J, with 18 bases between.

The chain is built from TRBV7-3 and TRBJ2-7; the match to TRBD1 covers 10 bases. The CDR3 consists of 18 residues. The V gene end was trimmed by 5 bases and the J gene end by 3 bases; junction bases not matched to a gene: 16. Germline V CDR1 and CDR2: SGHTA, FQGTGA. CDR3 in amino acids: CASSPGWNRTGGGYEQYF. In nucleotides, the CDR3 is TGTGCCAGCAGCCCGGGGTGGAACCGGACAGGGGGAGGCTACGAGCAGTACTTC.

This clone was seen only a few times. The chain employs TRBV7-2 and TRBJ2-5; 13 bases align to TRBD2. Germline V gene data show CDR1 as SGHTA and CDR2 as FQGNSA. The CDR3 runs 18 residues. V lost 5 bases, J lost 4 bases, and 13 bases stayed unmatched. CDR3: CASSPIWRLAGGGETQYF. CDR3 in DNA: TGTGCCAGCAGCCCCATTTGGCGACTAGCGGGAGGAGGAGAGACCCAGTACTTC.

The chain combines TRBV10-3 with TRBJ2-2; possibly TRBD1 for D (5 bases). CDR3 length equals 16 residues. V was shortened by 6 bases and J by 0 bases, with 14 bases between the two germline ends. Germline V lookup: CDR1 ENHRY, CDR2 SYGVKD. The CDR3 here is CAIRGVPTPNTGELFF. CDR3 nucleotides: TGTGCCATCAGAGGGGTGCCCACCCCGAACACCGGGGAGCTGTTTTTT.

The J gene is TRBJ2-7, the V gene TRBV27; the D gene is possibly TRBD1 (6 bases). Trimming took off 6 bases at V and 0 bases at J, with 12 bases between the two ends. In germline, CDR1 is MNHEY, CDR2 SMNVEV (reference sequence). The CDR3 has 14 amino acids. CDR3 protein: CASRSQGSSYEQYF. In nucleotides, the CDR3 is TGTGCCAGCAGGAGTCAGGGGAGCTCCTACGAGCAGTACTTC.

J is TRBJ1-2 and V is TRBV28; D possibly corresponds to TRBD1 (5 bases). V lost 6 bases to trimming and J lost 4 bases, with 15 bases between them. CDR1 MDHEN and CDR2 SYDVKM come from the germline V gene. The CDR3 has 14 amino acids. CDR3 coding DNA: TGTGCCAGCAGGATTACGACAGCGTCCTATGGCTACACCTTC. Translated: CASRITTASYGYTF.

This clone was found once. J is TRBJ2-3 and V is TRBV19, with a possible D match to TRBD2 (6 bases). V dropped 5 bases and J dropped 2 bases, with 23 bases sitting between them. The CDR3 is made up of 18 amino acids. Germline CDR1 is LNHDA and CDR2 is SQIVND (reference sequence). CDR3 nucleotide sequence: TGTGCCAGTAGTTTATATTCGGGAACTAGCCCTCACACAGATACGCAGTATTTT. Translated: CASSLYSGTSPHTDTQYF.

Only a few counts were recorded for this clone. CDR3 DNA: TGTGCCAGCAGGCGCCTCACGCATAGCACAGATACGCAGTATTTT. Translated, it gives CASRRLTHSTDTQYF. The rearrangement links TRBV6-5 to TRBJ2-3; no firm D call. V gave up 6 bases and J gave up 0 bases, with 13 bases separating them. The CDR3 contains 15 residues. The germline CDR1 and CDR2 sequences are MNHEY and SVGAGI.

V gene TRBV6-5 combines with J gene TRBJ1-1; D gene unclear. The CDR3 totals 15 residues. Trimming took 8 bases from V and 4 from J, leaving 20 bases between them. Germline V lookup: CDR1 MNHEY, CDR2 SVGAGI. The CDR3 reads CASLPRPSRSTEAFF. The CDR3 DNA is TGTGCCAGCTTACCACGTCCTAGCCGTTCCACTGAAGCTTTCTTT.

Written as DNA, the CDR3 is TGTGCCAGCAGCTTAGAGGTGGGAGGGAACGATAATGAGCAGTTCTTC. Its protein is CASSLEVGGNDNEQFF. This rearrangement joins TRBV11-3 to TRBJ2-1, with TRBD2 matching 7 bases. V trimming: 0 bases; J trimming: 7 bases; junction bases outside the gene matches: 9. The CDR3 contains 16 residues. Germline V CDR1 and CDR2: SGHNT, YENEEA.

The chain links TRBV5-4 to TRBJ1-3; TRBD1 aligns across 7 bases. Germline CDR1 SGHNT, CDR2 YYREEE (reference sequence). V was pared by 5 bases and J by 4 bases, with 18 bases of the junction left unmatched. This CDR3 has 18 amino acids. CDR3 loop: CASRPDRAPVGEGNTIYF. The CDR3 DNA sequence: TGTGCCAGCAGACCCGACAGGGCCCCGGTAGGAGAGGGAAACACCATATATTTT.

The chain uses TRBV5-1 and TRBJ2-1, with 7 bases lining up with TRBD2. The junction had 3 bases not matched to a gene; V was cut back by 4 bases and J by 2 bases. This CDR3 has 14 residues. CDR1 is SGHRS and CDR2 is YFSETQ in the germline V gene. This chain's CDR3 is CASSTGLAYNEQFF. The CDR3 nucleotides read TGCGCCAGCAGCACAGGACTAGCCTACAATGAGCAGTTCTTC.

The gene calls are TRBV5-4 and TRBJ1-1; TRBD1 is a possible D gene (5 bases). The V gene lost 3 bases and the J gene lost 4 bases, with 13 bases spanning the gap. Germline CDR1 is SGHNT and CDR2 is YYREEE (reference sequence). The CDR3 sequence is 14 residues long. CDR3 sequence reads: CASSSGWDFTEAFF. DNA for the CDR3: TGTGCCAGCAGCTCAGGGTGGGATTTCACTGAAGCTTTCTTT.

This clone was observed a few times. The rearrangement links TRBV4-3 to TRBJ2-1; tentatively, D is TRBD1 (6 bases). The CDR3 is 17 amino acids. Germline assignment: CDR1 LGHNA and CDR2 YSLEER. V lost 2 bases and J 7 bases, leaving 21 bases between the germline ends. For the CDR3, the DNA is TGCGCCAGCAGCCAATATTCTTTAGGGGGAGTCATGAATGAGCAGTTCTTC. It yields the protein CASSQYSLGGVMNEQFF.

This rearrangement joins TRBV10-3 to TRBJ2-3; 8 nucleotides match TRBD2. CDR1 and CDR2 (germline): ENHRY, SYGVKD. The J segment lost 2 bases and the V segment lost 2 bases, leaving 3 bases of the junction unmatched. The length of the CDR3 is 15 residues. This chain's CDR3 is CAISEPGGVTDTQYF. CDR3 DNA sequence: TGTGCCATCAGTGAGCCGGGAGGGGTCACAGATACGCAGTATTTT.

This sequence joins TRBV3-1 (or the pseudogene TRBV3-2) and TRBJ1-6; TRBD1 might be the D (5 bases). Trimming shortened V by 4 bases and J by 8 bases, and 15 bases separated the two germline ends. The germline gives CDR1 LGHDT, CDR2 YNNKEL (reference sequence). The CDR3 loop spans 15 amino acids. The CDR3 DNA is TGTGCCAGCAGCCCTTTCGAAGGGGCTGATTCACCCCTCCACTTT. This sequence encodes CASSPFEGADSPLHF.

This chain uses TRBV5-4 with TRBJ2-7; D perhaps matches TRBD2 (5 bases). The germline V gene has CDR1 SGHNT and CDR2 YYREEE (reference sequence). Deletions cut 4 bases from V and 4 bases from J, with 9 bases between. The length of the CDR3 is 12 residues. The DNA of the CDR3 is TGTGCCAGCAGCAAGGGCGGGTACGAGCAGTACTTC. The encoded protein is CASSKGGYEQYF.

This clone is a singleton in its sample. The chain joins TRBV20-1 to TRBJ2-7; 7 bases are shared with TRBD1. Germline V gene data show CDR1 as DFQATT and CDR2 as SNEGSKA (reference sequence). This CDR3 contains 13 residues. V gave up 3 bases and J gave up 3 bases; unmatched junction bases: 5. CDR3 region: CSASKTGLYEQYF. The CDR3 region has the DNA TGCAGTGCTAGTAAGACAGGGCTCTACGAGCAGTACTTC.

The chain recombines TRBV27 with TRBJ1-1, with 7 bases matching TRBD1. The CDR3 runs to 12 residues. The V gene end was trimmed by 6 bases and the J gene end by 6 bases; junction bases not matched to a gene: 4. Germline loops: CDR1 MNHEY, CDR2 SMNVEV (reference sequence). The CDR3 region is CASRTTGAEAFF. The CDR3 nucleotides read TGTGCCAGCAGGACTACAGGGGCTGAAGCTTTCTTT.

V and J are TRBV27 and TRBJ2-5, with 7 positions matching TRBD2. J lost 2 bases, V lost 6 bases, and 9 bases had no gene match. From germline, CDR1 is MNHEY and CDR2 SMNVEV (reference sequence). There are 15 residues in the CDR3. This CDR3 is CASRREGTLQETQYF. In DNA form, the CDR3 reads TGTGCCAGCAGGAGGGAGGGAACCCTACAAGAGACCCAGTACTTC.

This chain connects TRBV28 to TRBJ1-5; possibly TRBD1 for D (6 bases). CDR1 is MDHEN and CDR2 is SYDVKM in the germline V gene. This CDR3 has 16 amino acids. V dropped 5 bases and J dropped 0 bases, with 14 bases sitting between them. Here the CDR3 DNA reads TGTGCCAGCAGTCCCCAGACAGGCTATAGCAATCAGCCCCAGCATTTT. Its protein is CASSPQTGYSNQPQHF.

The chain links TRBV19 to TRBJ2-6; perhaps TRBD2 as D (5 bases). Trimming stripped 3 bases from V and 2 bases from J, with 11 bases between. The CDR3 has 16 residues. Looked up from germline, CDR1 is LNHDA and CDR2 is SQIVND (reference sequence). The CDR3 DNA sequence: TGTGCCAGTAGTATTCGGGTGGGAGCTGGGGCCAACGTCCTGACTTTC. Translation gives CASSIRVGAGANVLTF.

The chain has TRBV21-1 and TRBJ1-1. TRBV21-1 has pseudogene status. The CDR3 sequence is 19 residues long. The chain's CDR3 is CASSNTGVEFGLRGGEAFF. The CDR3 DNA sequence: TGTGCCAGCAGCAACACAGGGGTCGAGTTCGGCCTCCGGGGGGGAGAAGCTTTCTTT.

The V call is TRBV18, the J call TRBJ1-5; D unclear. Trimming removed 4 bases at V and 8 bases at J, with 15 bases between. This CDR3 has 14 amino acids. Germline V gene sequence: CDR1 KGHSH, CDR2 LQKENI. CDR3 residues: CASSLSLSAEPQHF. The CDR3 bases are TGTGCCAGCTCACTGTCACTATCGGCAGAGCCCCAGCATTTT. Together with reference TRBV18 and TRBJ1-5, the CDR3 gives the full variable domain: NAGVMQNPRHLVRRRGQEARLRCSPMKGHSHVYWYRQLPEEGLKFMVYLQKENIIDESGMPKERFSAEFPKEGPSILRIQQVVRGDSAAYFCASSLSLSAEPQHFGDGTRLSIL.

This chain connects TRBV5-1 to TRBJ2-5; 12 nucleotides agree with TRBD2. J was trimmed by 5 bases and V by 6 bases; bases with no gene match: 5. This CDR3 is built from 14 residues. The germline gives CDR1 SGHRS, CDR2 YFSETQ. The CDR3: CASKTSGRRETQYF. As DNA, the CDR3 is TGCGCCAGCAAAACTAGCGGGAGGAGGGAGACCCAGTACTTC.

CDR3 region: CASSLEAGGYRDTQYF. In nucleotides, the CDR3 is TGCGCCAGCAGCCTCGAGGCAGGGGGCTATAGAGATACGCAGTATTTT. The rearrangement links TRBV4-3 to TRBJ2-3, with TRBD1 matching over 8 bases. V was clipped by 4 bases and J by 5 bases; unmatched bases: 11. CDR3 length equals 16 residues. Germline assignment: CDR1 LGHNA and CDR2 YSLEER.

This clone was recorded once. The CDR3 is CATRLAGFFNEQFF. CDR3 DNA: TGTGCCACTAGACTAGCGGGATTTTTCAATGAGCAGTTCTTC. The V call is TRBV19, the J call TRBJ2-1; TRBD2 agrees at 11 bases. Germline CDR1 and CDR2: LNHDA and SQIVND (reference sequence). Trimming cost V 10 bases and J 6 bases; bases outside gene matches: 8. The CDR3 is made up of 14 amino acids.